The rows below give T cell receptor beta chains drawn from one sample of a study of shared clonotypes between healthy human individuals. Some clones are missing from TCRdb's copy, which holds only in-frame ones; the method was immunoSEQ multiplex PCR. Among a few million clones, just over 90% were seen once, and the ten largest hold under 0.45%. Sequencing used naive CD4+ T cells from PBMCs. These receptors all stem from a man aged 18 to 29 in good health. Some clones in this sample may be carry-over from other donors' samples. CDR3s include the opening cysteine and the closing phenylalanine or tryptophan. A D gene is named only where the DNA matches it firmly. A clone size is listed for some rows: how often the clone was seen (once, few, many), or a class if it is expanded.

TRBJ1-4 | TRBV5-1 | . | TRBD1 | TGCGCCAGCAGCTACTTACCGGGACAGGGAGTAGTTGAAAAACTGTTTTTT | CASSYLPGQGVVEKLFF
TRBJ1-5 | TRBV27 | . | . | TGTGCCAGCAAGGGCAGCCTCAATCAGCCCCAGCATTTT | CASKGSLNQPQHF
TRBJ2-3 | TRBV29-1 | . | . | TGCAGCGTTTGGACCCCTTATCAGGGGAGGACAGATACGCAGTATTTT | CSVWTPYQGRTDTQYF
TRBJ2-5 | TRBV5-1 | . | . | TGCGCCAGCAGCTTGGCGTCTTTCCCTCAAGAGACCCAGTACTTC | CASSLASFPQETQYF
TRBJ2-3 | TRBV5-4 | . | TRBD2 | TGTGCCAGCAGGCCACCGGGACTAGCGGGCCAAACAGATACGCAGTATTTT | CASRPPGLAGQTDTQYF
TRBJ2-7 | TRBV19 | . | TRBD1 | TGTGCCAGTACAACGACAGGGGGCGGTGAGCAGTACTTC | CASTTTGGGEQYF
TRBJ1-1 | TRBV11-2 | . | . | TGTGCCAGCAGCTTAGTTTCGGGCAAAGTCTATACTGAAGCTTTCTTT | CASSLVSGKVYTEAFF
TRBJ2-1 | TRBV28 | . | TRBD1 | TGTGCCAGCAGTATGACAGGGGGCTATGAGCAGTTCTTC | CASSMTGGYEQFF
TRBJ2-1 | TRBV14 | . | . | TGTGCCAGCAGCCAAGGGACTTATTACAATGAGCAGTTCTTC | CASSQGTYYNEQFF
TRBJ2-7 | TRBV30 | . | TRBD2 | TGTGCCTGGAGTGTATTACTCAGGACTAGCGGGAGGGACGAGCAGTACTTC | CAWSVLLRTSGRDEQYF
TRBJ2-1 | TRBV6-4 | . | TRBD1 | TGTGCCAGCAGGCCGGGACAGGGTAGCAATGAGCAGTTCTTC | CASRPGQGSNEQFF
TRBJ2-2 | TRBV6-5 | . | . | TGTGCCAGCAATCCAGACAGTTGGATCGGGGAGCTGTTTTTT | CASNPDSWIGELFF
TRBJ1-2 | TRBV9 | . | . | TGTGCCAGCAGCCCCAGACAGACTGCCTTGGGCTACACCTTC | CASSPRQTALGYTF
TRBJ2-5 | TRBV11-2 | . | . | TGTGCCAGCAGCTTAGCAGGGGACGAGACCCAGTACTTC | CASSLAGDETQYF
TRBJ2-3 | TRBV28 | . | . | TGTGCCAGCACTGGGCAGGGCCATTCGCAGTATTTT | CASTGQGHSQYF
TRBJ2-1 | TRBV27 | . | TRBD1 | TGTGCCAGCAGCCTATCTTACGGGACAGGGGGATGGCAGCAGTTCTTC | CASSLSYGTGGWQQFF
TRBJ2-7 | TRBV30 | once | TRBD2 | TGTGCCTGGAGTGGGGAGGGCGGCGAGCAGTACTTC | CAWSGEGGEQYF
TRBJ1-2 | TRBV10-1 | . | . | TGCGCCAGCAGTGATCCGGGCAGGGAAACTAACTATGGCTACACCTTC | CASSDPGRETNYGYTF
TRBJ2-1 | TRBV5-1 | . | . | TGCGCCAGCAGCTTGGATGGGCGGATACCCTCCTACAATGAGCAGTTCTTC | CASSLDGRIPSYNEQFF
TRBJ1-2 | TRBV5-1 | once | TRBD1 | TGCGCCAGCAGCTTGGAAGCCGGAAGGACAGGCTATGGCTACACCTTC | CASSLEAGRTGYGYTF
TRBJ1-4 | TRBV25-1 | . | . | TGTGCCAGCAGTGCCGGGGGGCGAGACGAAAAACTGTTTTTT | CASSAGGRDEKLFF
TRBJ2-7 | TRBV28 | . | . | TGTGCCAGCAGTTGGGTAAGGGGCTCCTACGAGCAGTACTTC | CASSWVRGSYEQYF
TRBJ2-1 | TRBV2 | . | . | TGTGCCGGACAGGCGTGGCGGGAGCGCCCGCATGAGCAGTTCTTC | CAGQAWRERPHEQFF
TRBJ2-2 | TRBV5-1 | . | TRBD1 | TGCGCCAGCAGACCTCCGGGACAGGGCGACACCAGGGAGCTGTTTTTT | CASRPPGQGDTRELFF
TRBJ1-5 | TRBV23-1 | . | TRBD1 | TGCGCCAGCAGCCCACCGGGACAGGGAGCGAGCAATCAGCCCCAGCATTTT | CASSPPGQGASNQPQHF